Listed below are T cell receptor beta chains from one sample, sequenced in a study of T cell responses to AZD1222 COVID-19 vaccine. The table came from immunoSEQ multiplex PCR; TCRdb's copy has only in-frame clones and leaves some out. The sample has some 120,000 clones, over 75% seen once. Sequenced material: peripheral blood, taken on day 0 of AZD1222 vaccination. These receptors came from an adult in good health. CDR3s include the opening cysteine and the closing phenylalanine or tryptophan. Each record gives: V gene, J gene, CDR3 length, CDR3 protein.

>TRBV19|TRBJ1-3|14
CASIGQGSGNTIYF
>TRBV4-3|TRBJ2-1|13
CASSLGTSGLQFF
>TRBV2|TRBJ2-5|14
CASSARGPGETQYF
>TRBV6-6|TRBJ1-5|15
CAGARGGDGNQPQHF
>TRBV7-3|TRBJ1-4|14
CASSRQATNEKLFF
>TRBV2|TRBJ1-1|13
CASSKGQNTEAFF
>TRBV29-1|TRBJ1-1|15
CSVSRHGAGNTEAFF
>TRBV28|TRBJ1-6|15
CASSSGGMRNSPLHF
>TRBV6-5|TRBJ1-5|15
CASSYSRGDNQPQHF
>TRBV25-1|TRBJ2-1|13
CASSISTGSEQFF
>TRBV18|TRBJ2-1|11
CASSPWGVQFF
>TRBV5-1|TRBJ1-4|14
CASSPGQGNEKLFF
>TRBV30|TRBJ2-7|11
CAWSKGYEQYF
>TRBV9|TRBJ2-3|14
CASSVRSSTDTQYF
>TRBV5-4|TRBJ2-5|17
CASSLVGQGIGRETQYF